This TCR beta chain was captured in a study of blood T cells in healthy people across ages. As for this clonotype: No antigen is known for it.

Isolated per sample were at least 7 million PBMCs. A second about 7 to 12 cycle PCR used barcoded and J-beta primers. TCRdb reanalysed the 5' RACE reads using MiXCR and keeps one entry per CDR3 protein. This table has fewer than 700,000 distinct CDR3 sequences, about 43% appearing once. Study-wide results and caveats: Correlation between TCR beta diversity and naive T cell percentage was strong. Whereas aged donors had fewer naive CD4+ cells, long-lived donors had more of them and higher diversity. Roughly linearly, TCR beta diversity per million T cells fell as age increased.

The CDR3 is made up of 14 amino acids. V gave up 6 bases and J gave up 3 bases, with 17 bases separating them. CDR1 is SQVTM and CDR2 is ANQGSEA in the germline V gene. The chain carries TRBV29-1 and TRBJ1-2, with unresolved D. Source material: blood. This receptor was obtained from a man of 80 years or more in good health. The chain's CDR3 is CSVIPQAAYYGYTF. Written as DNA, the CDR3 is TGCAGCGTGATCCCCCAGGCAGCCTACTATGGCTACACCTTC.